This T cell receptor (beta chain) was retrieved from a study of read filtering for tumor transcriptome and immune sequencing. This library used roughly 400 ng RNA and molecular barcoded adaptors spanning alpha/delta and beta/gamma chains. MiXCR was run by TCRdb on the reads, yielding one entry per CDR3 protein. The repertoire holds tens of thousands of distinct CDR3 sequences, about 13% seen once, with around 26% in the top ten. CDR1 DFQATT and CDR2 SNEGSKA come from the germline V gene (reference sequence). There are 13 residues in the CDR3. V lost 0 bases to trimming and J lost 5 bases, with 8 bases between them. In its sample, this clonotype was seen many times.

The receptor was derived from a donor over 35 with multiple myeloma. Sequenced sample: a population of CD138-negative cells sorted from bone marrow. The chain links TRBV20-1 to TRBJ1-5, with a tentative D call TRBD1 (5 bases). The CDR3 coding sequence is TGCAGTGCTAGAGACGACAGTCATCAGCCCCAGCATTTT. It yields the protein CSARDDSHQPQHF.